This paragraph covers one TCR beta chain sequence. As yet, its antigen is unknown. Trimming took 5 bases from V and 4 from J, leaving 14 bases between them. This CDR3 region has 14 residues. CDR1 and CDR2 from the germline V gene are LNHDA and SQIVND (reference sequence). The data are from a study of T cell responses to AZD1222 COVID-19 vaccine. Points from the study as a whole: The study found Spike-specific TCR breadth and depth rose after two AZD1222 doses. White British people made up most donors, females outnumbered males, and clonal diversity was possibly underestimated.

Profiling relied on immunoSEQ multiplex PCR, and the TCRdb table lists in-frame clones only, not all of them. Of 150,000 to 200,000 clones detected, 80% to 95% appear once; the ten largest clones hold 2% to 2.5%. Material: peripheral blood, obtained on day 0 of AZD1222 vaccination. The gene calls are TRBV19 and TRBJ1-2; a possible D gene is TRBD1 (5 bases). This clonotype originated in an adult in good health. CDR3 in amino acids: CASSYSRGAYGYTF. CDR3 sequence (DNA): TGTGCCAGTAGTTACAGCCGAGGGGCCTATGGCTACACCTTC.